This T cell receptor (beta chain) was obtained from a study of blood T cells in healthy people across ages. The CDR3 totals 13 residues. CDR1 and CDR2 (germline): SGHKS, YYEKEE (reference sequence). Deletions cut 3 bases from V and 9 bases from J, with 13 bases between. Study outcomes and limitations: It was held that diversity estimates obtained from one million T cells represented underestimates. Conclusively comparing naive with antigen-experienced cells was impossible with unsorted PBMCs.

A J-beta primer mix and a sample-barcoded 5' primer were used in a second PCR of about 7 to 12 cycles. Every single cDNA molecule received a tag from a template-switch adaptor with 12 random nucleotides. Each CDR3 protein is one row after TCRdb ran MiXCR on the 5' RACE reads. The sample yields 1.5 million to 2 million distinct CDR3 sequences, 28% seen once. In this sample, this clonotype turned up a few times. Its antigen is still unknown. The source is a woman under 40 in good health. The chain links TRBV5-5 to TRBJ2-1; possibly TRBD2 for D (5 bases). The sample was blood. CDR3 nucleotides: TGTGCCAGCAGCTGGGGAGAGTCGGGTGAGCAGTTCTTC. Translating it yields CASSWGESGEQFF.